This record covers a single TCR beta chain. Here immunoSEQ multiplex PCR was the method, and the copy in TCRdb shows in-frame clones only, minus some. The table shows approximately 150,000 clones, with roughly 86% occurring only once. This specimen comes from a study of blood T cell repertoires in COVID-19. The CDR3 loop spans 15 amino acids. Germline-derived CDR1 and CDR2 are SEHNR and FQNEAQ (reference sequence). J gave up 8 bases and V 5 bases, and 7 bases lay outside the gene matches. In Seattle, patients joined the study during active infection and were tracked longitudinally. The clonotype originates from a woman of 80 years or more with COVID-19, enrolled during active disease. The V call is TRBV7-9, the J call TRBJ2-1; 12 bases are a match to TRBD2. The sequencing sample was made of peripheral blood. CDR3 DNA: TGTGCCAGCAGCCCGACTAGCGGGAGAATCGATGAGCAGTTCTTC. Translating it yields CASSPTSGRIDEQFF.